Listed here are 27 T cell receptor beta chains from one sample, sequenced in a study of regulatory T cells in long-lasting Graves disease. Arm-PCR of CDR3 regions with iRepertoire HTBI primers generated TCR beta libraries. TCRdb redid the calling of the multiplex PCR reads with MiXCR, one entry per CDR3 protein. Of some 410,000 distinct CDR3 sequences detected, about 15% appear once; the ten largest clones hold around 11%. Time point denoted: newly diagnosed GD, antithyroid drugs for less than 3 months. The authors made the TCR library using RNA they extracted from PBMCs. The data were also submitted as part of a second study, on T cells in Graves' hyperthyroidism and ophthalmopathy.

Sequenced material: peripheral blood mononuclear cells (PBMCs), taken at new diagnosis, from a patient treated with antithyroid drugs. Every receptor here comes from a woman aged 25-40 years with Graves disease.

This sequence joins TRBV20-1 and TRBJ2-1; D possibly corresponds to TRBD2 (6 bases). This CDR3 contains 14 residues. Germline V gene lookup returns CDR1 DFQATT and CDR2 SNEGSKA (reference sequence). The CDR3 region is CSPLGIAVSNEQFF. CDR3 bases: TGCAGCCCCCTCGGGATAGCGGTTTCGAATGAGCAGTTCTTC.

This clonotype was counted between two and nine times. One end of the junction is discordant with germline, which a read error may explain. The rearrangement uses TRBV6-2 or TRBV6-3 and TRBJ1-1, with a possible D match to TRBD1 (6 bases). This CDR3 comprises 17 residues. Germline CDR1 reads MNHEY; CDR2 reads SVGEGT. The CDR3 is CASNYIVGGRMNTEAFF. The CDR3 DNA reads TGTGCCAGCAATTACATCGTAGGGGGACGCATGAACACTGAAGCTTTCTTT.

This clonotype was recorded a few times. The V call is TRBV6-2 or TRBV6-3, the J call TRBJ1-4; 11 nucleotides match TRBD1. Trimming at V came to 10 bases and at J to 6 bases, leaving 4 bases not matched to a gene. The V gene's germline CDR1 is MNHEY and CDR2 SVGEGT. The CDR3 is made up of 13 amino acids. CDR3 sequence (DNA): TGTGCCACCTCGGGACAGGGGGATGAAAAACTGTTTTTT. Its protein product is CATSGQGDEKLFF.

This clonotype was observed a few times. The chain recombines TRBV30 with TRBJ2-1; D tentatively fits TRBD1 or TRBD2 (5 bases each). Germline V gene lookup returns CDR1 GTSNPN and CDR2 SVGIG (reference sequence). The CDR3 consists of 15 residues. The V gene lost 0 bases and the J gene lost 6 bases, with 15 bases spanning the gap. CDR3: CAWSVRWGSGNEQFF. The CDR3 nucleotides read TGTGCCTGGAGTGTACGGTGGGGGAGTGGCAATGAGCAGTTCTTC. Looking up the rest from reference TRBV30 and TRBJ2-1 gives the full variable domain: SQTIHQWPATLVQPVGSPLSLECTVEGTSNPNLYWYRQAAGRGLQLLFYSVGIGQISSEVPQNLSASRPQDRQFILSSKKLLLSDSGFYLCAWSVRWGSGNEQFFGPGTRLTVL.

A few counts support this clonotype. It may be a read error: a sequence one base away is much more abundant. The chain combines TRBV28 with TRBJ1-1; TRBD1 agrees at 7 bases. The CDR3 has 14 residues. Germline V gene lookup returns CDR1 MDHEN and CDR2 SYDVKM. This chain's CDR3 is CAGRRGGKDTEAFF. For the CDR3, the DNA is TGTGCCGGCAGGAGAGGGGGCAAGGACACTGAAGCTTTCTTT.

This clonotype was counted ten times or more. The V gene is TRBV7-9, the J gene TRBJ2-1; D is uncertain. Germline V CDR1 and CDR2: SEHNR, FQNEAQ (reference sequence). The CDR3 sequence is 14 residues long. V lost 1 base to trimming and J lost 9 bases, with 13 bases between them. Here the CDR3 reads CASSLGSESVEQFF. The CDR3 DNA follows: TGTGCCAGCAGCTTAGGATCAGAGTCTGTTGAGCAGTTCTTC.

This clonotype was seen at least ten times. The chain couples TRBV6-1 to TRBJ2-1; 10 bases are shared with TRBD2. The trim removed 5 bases at V and 2 bases at J, leaving 9 bases unmatched. Germline CDR1 is MNHNS and CDR2 is SASEGT. The CDR3 totals 17 residues. CDR3 nucleotide sequence: TGTGCCAGCAGTACCCCCAGCGGGAGGGGGCCCTACAATGAGCAGTTCTTC. This codes for CASSTPSGRGPYNEQFF.

The genes are TRBV7-2 and TRBJ2-7; the D gene is possibly TRBD2 (6 bases). The J call may be in error: the DNA end matches TRBJ2-5 better. CDR3 length: 15 residues. CDR1 is SGHTA, CDR2 FQGNSA, per germline. CDR3 loop: CASSLAGSPGETQYF. CDR3 DNA sequence: TGTGCCAGCAGCTTAGCCGGGAGCCCCGGAGAGACCCAGTACTTC.

At least ten counts were recorded for this clonotype. This chain uses TRBV20-1 with TRBJ1-2; tentatively, D is TRBD1 (6 bases). Trimming left V 0 bases short and J 7 bases short, with 18 bases between. This CDR3 has 15 residues. From germline, CDR1 is DFQATT and CDR2 SNEGSKA (reference sequence). The CDR3 is CSARDLEGHGVGYTF. CDR3 DNA sequence: TGCAGTGCTAGAGATCTTGAGGGACACGGAGTTGGCTACACCTTC.

The table lists this clonotype with many counts. The chain employs TRBV11-2 and TRBJ2-1, with 9 bases identical to TRBD2. The CDR3 has 15 residues. Germline V gene data show CDR1 as SGHAT and CDR2 as FQNNGV. V shed 5 bases and J 6 bases; nucleotides not matched to a gene: 8. The CDR3 nucleotides read TGTGCCAGCAGCGGGCGGACTAGCGCAAGCAATGAGCAGTTCTTC. Encoded protein: CASSGRTSASNEQFF. The full variable domain, its missing parts supplied by reference TRBV11-2 and TRBJ2-1, is EAGVAQSPRYKIIEKRQSVAFWCNPISGHATLYWYQQILGQGPKLLIQFQNNGVVDDSQLPKDRFSAERLKGVDSTLKIQPAKLEDSAVYLCASSGRTSASNEQFFGPGTRLTVL.

In its sample, this clonotype was seen many times. The DNA of the CDR3 is TGTGCCAGCAGAGACGACAGGGGGCGAGAGACCCAGTACTTC. Amino acids: CASRDDRGRETQYF. J is TRBJ2-5 and V is TRBV2; 10 bases agree with TRBD1. The germline V gene has CDR1 SNHLY and CDR2 FYNNEI. V dropped 6 bases and J dropped 4; count of bases not matched to a gene: 5. This CDR3 is 14 amino acids long.

This clonotype was found many times. The J gene is TRBJ1-4, the V gene TRBV5-4; the D is unclear. V lost 0 bases and J 13 bases, leaving 10 bases between the germline ends. This CDR3 contains 12 residues. CDR1 is SGHNT and CDR2 is YYREEE in the germline V gene (reference sequence). The CDR3 reads CASSLDLGALFF. The CDR3 DNA sequence: TGTGCCAGCAGCTTGGATTTAGGCGCACTGTTTTTT.

This clonotype appeared many times. The genes are TRBV11-2 and TRBJ1-2; D is unclear. This CDR3 has 16 amino acids. V gave up 5 bases and J gave up 0 bases, with 16 bases separating them. CDR1 SGHAT and CDR2 FQNNGV come from the germline V gene. Written as DNA, the CDR3 is TGTGCCAGCAGCCTGGATTGGGGTTTTACTAACTATGGCTACACCTTC. Translation gives CASSLDWGFTNYGYTF. Based on the CDR3 plus reference TRBV11-2 and TRBJ1-2, the full variable domain is EAGVAQSPRYKIIEKRQSVAFWCNPISGHATLYWYQQILGQGPKLLIQFQNNGVVDDSQLPKDRFSAERLKGVDSTLKIQPAKLEDSAVYLCASSLDWGFTNYGYTFGSGTRLTVV.

This clonotype was seen at least ten times. This chain uses TRBV7-9 with TRBJ2-2; D gene unclear. Germline V gene sequence: CDR1 SEHNR, CDR2 FQNEAQ (reference sequence). CDR3 size: 13 residues. The V end was cut by 2 bases, the J end by 5 bases, with 6 bases between. CDR3 DNA: TGTGCCAGCAGCTTATTGGTTACCGGGGAGCTGTTTTTT. Amino acids: CASSLLVTGELFF.

This clonotype was seen ten or more times. V and J are TRBV12-3 or TRBV12-4 and TRBJ2-3; no clear D. The CDR3 totals 16 residues. The germline V and J ends were trimmed by 6 bases and 4 bases, with 20 bases remaining between them. CDR3 nucleotides: TGTGCCAGCAGCCCTTTCCCCGGTGGGTTGGCAGATACGCAGTATTTT. It translates to CASSPFPGGLADTQYF.

Ten or more counts support this clonotype. The chain's CDR3 is CASSQGAGGQETQYF. The CDR3 region has the DNA TGTGCCAGCAGCCAAGGAGCGGGGGGACAAGAGACCCAGTACTTC. This chain uses TRBV11-2 with TRBJ2-5; TRBD2 matches 9 bases. CDR3 length: 15 residues. Trimming cost V 5 bases and J 2 bases; bases outside gene matches: 6. The germline gives CDR1 SGHAT, CDR2 FQNNGV.

This chain uses TRBV24-1 with TRBJ2-1; D might be TRBD1 or TRBD2, each matching 7 bases. The length of the CDR3 is 16 residues. The germline gives CDR1 KGHDR, CDR2 SFDVKD. Trimming pared 4 bases from V and 5 bases from J, leaving 17 bases between. The CDR3 DNA follows: TGTGCCACCAGTGACGGGGGGACAGCCCAAAACAATGAGCAGTTCTTC. Translated: CATSDGGTAQNNEQFF.

This rearrangement joins TRBV20-1 to TRBJ2-3; 16 bases align to TRBD2. The length of the CDR3 is 17 residues. Losses at the gene ends were 3 bases for V and 0 bases for J; bases not matched to a gene: 3. Germline assignment: CDR1 DFQATT and CDR2 SNEGSKA (reference sequence). Here the CDR3 DNA reads TGCAGTGCTAGCGGGGGACTAGCGGGAGGGAGCACAGATACGCAGTATTTT. Its translation: CSASGGLAGGSTDTQYF.

This clonotype appeared many times. The chain links TRBV5-1 to TRBJ2-1; the D is unclear. CDR3 size: 13 residues. Trimming stripped 3 bases from V and 1 base from J, with 5 bases between. Germline V gives CDR1 SGHRS, CDR2 YFSETQ. The CDR3 is CASSYQSYNEQFF. CDR3 nucleotide sequence: TGCGCCAGCAGCTACCAATCCTACAATGAGCAGTTCTTC.

In its sample, this clonotype was seen many times. The chain is built from TRBV11-2 and TRBJ2-5; possibly TRBD2 for D (5 bases). Germline CDR1 reads SGHAT; CDR2 reads FQNNGV. This CDR3 spans 13 amino acids. V lost 1 base, J lost 7 bases, and 10 bases lay in between. CDR3 in DNA: TGTGCCAGCAGCTTAGCCAGCGGTTGGACCCAGTACTTC. It specifies CASSLASGWTQYF.

This clonotype was counted between two and nine times. CDR3 sequence reads: CASSSTRDGIGETQYF. The DNA for the CDR3 is TGTGCCAGCAGCTCCACGAGGGACGGCATAGGGGAGACCCAGTACTTC. The chain combines TRBV7-8 with TRBJ2-5, with D possibly being TRBD1 or TRBD2 (5 bases each). CDR1 SGHVS and CDR2 FQNEAQ come from the germline V gene. CDR3 length: 16 amino acids. V was trimmed by 4 bases and J by 5 bases, leaving 20 bases between them.

This clonotype was detected ten times or more. This rearrangement joins TRBV7-9 to TRBJ1-1; D call uncertain. CDR1 is SEHNR, CDR2 FQNEAQ, per germline (reference sequence). The CDR3 extends over 14 amino acids. V gave up 3 bases and J gave up 5 bases, with 13 bases separating them. CDR3 DNA: TGTGCCAGCAGCTTGCTAGGAGCGGATACTGAAGCTTTCTTT. It codes for CASSLLGADTEAFF. The full variable domain, rest sourced from reference TRBV7-9 and TRBJ1-1, is DTGVSQNPRHKITKRGQNVTFRCDPISEHNRLYWYRQTLGQGPEFLTYFQNEAQLEKSRLLSDRFSAERPKGSFSTLEIQRTEQGDSAMYLCASSLLGADTEAFFGQGTRLTVV.

This clonotype has only one observation. Here the CDR3 DNA reads TGTGCCAGCAGCCGTTTATCGTACAATGAGCAGTTCTTC. Translated: CASSRLSYNEQFF. The chain couples TRBV7-2 to TRBJ2-1; D is ambiguous. The V end lost 5 bases, the J end lost 4 bases, and 9 bases lay between the germline ends. This CDR3 contains 13 residues. Germline CDR1 is SGHTA and CDR2 is FQGNSA.

This clonotype was recorded many times. The chain joins TRBV28 to TRBJ2-3, with 8 bases lining up with TRBD2. CDR1 and CDR2 (germline): MDHEN, SYDVKM. Trimming removed 7 bases from V and 0 bases from J; junction bases left unmatched: 6. The CDR3 runs to 15 residues. The CDR3 coding sequence is TGTGCCAGCACTTCAACTAGCGGAAGCACAGATACGCAGTATTTT. Protein: CASTSTSGSTDTQYF. The full variable domain, with the rest looked up from reference TRBV28 and TRBJ2-3, is DVKVTQSSRYLVKRTGEKVFLECVQDMDHENMFWYRQDPGLGLRLIYFSYDVKMKEKGDIPEGYSVSREKKERFSLILESASTNQTSMYLCASTSTSGSTDTQYFGPGTRLTVL.

The CDR3 coding sequence is TGTGCCAGCAGCTTACGGGAGCAACCCGGGGAGCTGTTTTTT. It codes for CASSLREQPGELFF. The chain is built from TRBV7-9 and TRBJ2-2; D might be TRBD2 (6 bases). The CDR3 totals 14 residues. CDR1 is SEHNR and CDR2 is FQNEAQ in the germline V gene (reference sequence). The V end was cut by 2 bases, the J end by 6 bases, with 10 bases between. Full variable domain (outside the CDR3, taken from reference TRBV7-9 and TRBJ2-2): DTGVSQNPRHKITKRGQNVTFRCDPISEHNRLYWYRQTLGQGPEFLTYFQNEAQLEKSRLLSDRFSAERPKGSFSTLEIQRTEQGDSAMYLCASSLREQPGELFFGEGSRLTVL.

This clonotype was picked up many times. This sequence joins TRBV6-1 and TRBJ2-5; unclear D gene. Trimming took 4 bases from V and 1 from J, leaving 4 bases between them. CDR1 and CDR2 (germline): MNHNS, SASEGT. The CDR3 extends over 12 amino acids. The CDR3 DNA reads TGTGCCAGCAGTGCCCTCCAAGAGACCCAGTACTTC. This sequence encodes CASSALQETQYF.

The sample holds many counts of this clonotype. The rearrangement uses TRBV3-1 and TRBJ1-5, with a tentative D call TRBD1 (6 bases). This CDR3 has 15 amino acids. V was cut by 6 bases and J by 8 bases, with 20 bases left in between. CDR1 is LGHDT and CDR2 is YNNKEL in the germline V gene (reference sequence). In DNA, the CDR3 is TGTGCCAGCAGTCTTAGGGGGGGGGGAAGTGAGCCCCAGCATTTT. Protein product: CASSLRGGGSEPQHF.